These 27 T cell receptor beta chains originate from one sample sequenced in a study of blood T cell repertoires in COVID-19. Produced via immunoSEQ multiplex PCR; TCRdb's table is partial and in-frame only. This table holds approximately 97,000 clones, approximately 90% found once. The sample taken for sequencing was peripheral blood. These receptors originate from a man between 60 and 75 years old with acute or convalescent COVID-19.

This chain uses TRBV29-1 with TRBJ1-1; 10 nucleotides match TRBD1. The trim removed 7 bases at V and 4 bases at J, leaving 3 bases unmatched. This CDR3 contains 12 residues. Germline CDR1 reads SQVTM; CDR2 reads ANQGSEA. In DNA, the CDR3 is TGCAGCGCCGGGACAGGGGCCACTGAAGCTTTCTTT. Protein product: CSAGTGATEAFF.

The chain combines TRBV7-2 with TRBJ1-6, with D possibly being TRBD1 (6 bases). The CDR3 is 14 amino acids. In germline, CDR1 is SGHTA, CDR2 FQGNSA. V lost 6 bases and J 7 bases, leaving 13 bases between the germline ends. The CDR3 bases are TGTGCCAGCAGTGCCGGGACACAAAATTCACCCCTCCACTTT. Protein sequence: CASSAGTQNSPLHF. Filled out from reference TRBV7-2 and TRBJ1-6, the complete variable domain reads GAGVSQSPSNKVTEKGKDVELRCDPISGHTALYWYRQSLGQGLEFLIYFQGNSAPDKSGLPSDRFSAERTGGSVSTLTIQRTQQEDSAVYLCASSAGTQNSPLHFGNGTRLTVT.

V gene TRBV2 combines with J gene TRBJ1-5; the D gene is possibly TRBD1 (5 bases). Germline V CDR1 and CDR2: SNHLY, FYNNEI. CDR3 length equals 15 residues. Trimming cost V 2 bases and J 9 bases, with 17 bases left between them. The DNA of the CDR3 is TGTGCCAGCAGTGAAACAGGTTACGTGCGGGGGCCCCAGCATTTT. Its translation is CASSETGYVRGPQHF.

V gene TRBV29-1 combines with J gene TRBJ1-1; 7 positions match TRBD1. This CDR3 has 11 amino acids. Per germline, CDR1 SQVTM and CDR2 ANQGSEA. V dropped 4 bases and J dropped 10; count of bases not matched to a gene: 6. The DNA of the CDR3 is TGCAGCGTTGGGGTGGACAGGAGAGCTTTCTTT. Translated, it gives CSVGVDRRAFF.

The rearrangement joins TRBV7-9 to TRBJ1-4; 8 bases map to TRBD1. V gave up 4 bases and J gave up 8 bases; unmatched junction bases: 18. This CDR3 comprises 18 residues. The V gene's germline CDR1 is SEHNR and CDR2 FQNEAQ (reference sequence). DNA of the CDR3: TGTGCCAGCAGCTCAGGGGGCTTGATATTAAGTCTTTCGGAAAAACTGTTTTTT. Protein product: CASSSGGLILSLSEKLFF.

The CDR3 loop is CASSYSRGRTTEAFF. The DNA for the CDR3 is TGTGCCAGCAGTTACTCTCGAGGCCGAACTACTGAAGCTTTCTTT. This chain links TRBV6-7 with TRBJ1-1, with D uncertain. TRBV6-7 is an ORF for which the function is uncertain. This CDR3 spans 15 amino acids. Trimming took 0 bases from V and 5 from J, leaving 13 bases between them.

The V call is TRBV18, the J call TRBJ2-2, with D perhaps matching TRBD1 (5 bases). Germline V gene data show CDR1 as KGHSH and CDR2 as LQKENI. This CDR3 has 14 amino acids. Trimming took 4 bases from V and 3 from J, leaving 9 bases between them. The CDR3 sequence is CASSQQGYTGELFF. Here the CDR3 DNA reads TGTGCCAGCTCACAGCAGGGATACACCGGGGAGCTGTTTTTT.

In its sample, this clone ranks as medium-sized. The chain employs TRBV4-1 and TRBJ1-2; TRBD1 matches at 9 bases. Germline V gene sequence: CDR1 MGHRA, CDR2 YSYEKL. The CDR3 loop spans 15 amino acids. Trimming took 0 bases from V and 7 from J; bases not matched to a gene: 6. This CDR3 reads CASSQEGTGLSGYTF. The DNA of the CDR3 is TGCGCCAGCAGCCAAGAGGGGACAGGGTTAAGTGGCTACACCTTC.

This rearrangement joins TRBV7-2 to TRBJ1-1; D is unclear. The V gene's germline CDR1 is SGHTA and CDR2 FQGNSA. V was cut by 5 bases and J by 0 bases, with 7 bases left in between. The CDR3 has 13 amino acids. The CDR3 nucleotides read TGTGCCAGCAGCCCTCAGATGAACACTGAAGCTTTCTTT. It encodes CASSPQMNTEAFF.

Only one count was recorded for this clone. The chain is built from TRBV5-5 and TRBJ2-1; 7 nucleotides match TRBD1. The CDR3 runs 13 residues. V shed 3 bases, J shed 7 bases, and the junction held 4 bases outside the gene matches. CDR1 SGHKS and CDR2 YYEKEE come from the germline V gene (reference sequence). CDR3 nucleotide sequence: TGTGCCAGCAGCTCGACAGGGCGGAATGAGCAGTTCTTC. Residues: CASSSTGRNEQFF.

CDR3 residues: CASSPVVSGANVLTF. CDR3 DNA sequence: TGTGCCAGCAGCCCTGTAGTCTCTGGGGCCAACGTCCTGACTTTC. V gene TRBV11-1 combines with J gene TRBJ2-6; no clear D. The ends were cut back, 5 bases at V and 0 bases at J, with 8 bases in the middle. Germline V CDR1 and CDR2: SGHAT, FQDESV (reference sequence). The CDR3 is 15 amino acids.

This rearrangement joins TRBV11-2 to TRBJ1-1, with D tentatively TRBD1 (6 bases). From germline, CDR1 is SGHAT and CDR2 FQNNGV. The CDR3 loop spans 13 amino acids. The V and J ends lost 3 bases and 7 bases respectively, with 12 bases between them. This CDR3 is CASSLDRKYEAFF. In nucleotides, the CDR3 is TGTGCCAGCAGCTTGGACAGAAAATATGAAGCTTTCTTT.

The rearrangement uses TRBV2 and TRBJ2-5; TRBD2 matches at 11 bases. The CDR3 runs to 14 residues. Looked up from germline, CDR1 is SNHLY and CDR2 is FYNNEI. Trimming took 4 bases from V and 6 from J; bases not matched to a gene: 4. The CDR3 loop is CASSVLAGGQTQYF. The DNA of the CDR3 is TGTGCCAGCAGTGTCCTAGCGGGGGGCCAGACCCAGTACTTC. The variable domain in full, completed from reference TRBV2 and TRBJ2-5, reads EPEVTQTPSHQVTQMGQEVILRCVPISNHLYFYWYRQILGQKVEFLVSFYNNEISEKSEIFDDQFSVERPDGSNFTLKIRSTKLEDSAMYFCASSVLAGGQTQYFGPGTRLLVL.

The chain recombines TRBV5-1 with TRBJ1-1; the match to TRBD1 covers 7 bases. Germline V gene lookup returns CDR1 SGHRS and CDR2 YFSETQ. This CDR3 region has 15 residues. J was trimmed by 1 base and V by 4 bases; bases with no gene match: 7. CDR3 residues: CASSTSTGSNTEAFF. The CDR3 DNA is TGCGCCAGCAGCACCTCGACAGGGTCGAACACTGAAGCTTTCTTT.

With regard to this clone: One end of the junction does not line up with germline, which may come from a read error. The rearrangement links TRBV3-1 (or the pseudogene TRBV3-2) to TRBJ1-4; the match to TRBD1 covers 9 bases. There are 14 residues in the CDR3. Germline CDR1 reads LGHDT; CDR2 reads YNNKEL (reference sequence). DNA for the CDR3: TGTGCCGGCAGCAGCGGACAGGGGCATGAAAAACTGTTTTTT. Encoded protein: CAGSSGQGHEKLFF.

J is TRBJ1-2 and V is TRBV10-3; D is uncertain. V lost 0 bases to trimming and J lost 5 bases, with 7 bases between them. Germline V gives CDR1 ENHRY, CDR2 SYGVKD. CDR3 length: 13 amino acids. The DNA of the CDR3 is TGTGCCATCAGTGAGTCGAAACAGTATGGCTACACCTTC. It specifies CAISESKQYGYTF.

This chain links TRBV5-1 with TRBJ2-7; the match to TRBD1 covers 10 bases. Germline V gene sequence: CDR1 SGHRS, CDR2 YFSETQ. The CDR3 is made up of 15 amino acids. V was clipped by 5 bases and J by 3 bases; unmatched bases: 8. The CDR3 is CASRPSTGGGYEQYF. The CDR3, as DNA: TGCGCCAGCAGACCCTCGACAGGGGGCGGCTACGAGCAGTACTTC.

This chain joins TRBV10-3 and TRBJ1-4, with 7 bases that match TRBD1. The germline gives CDR1 ENHRY, CDR2 SYGVKD. V dropped 2 bases and J dropped 3; count of bases not matched to a gene: 9. The CDR3 spans 17 residues. The CDR3 nucleotides read TGTGCCATCAGTGAGGAGAGACAGGGAGTAGCTAATGAAAAACTGTTTTTT. Protein product: CAISEERQGVANEKLFF.

This clone was recorded only once. The junction differs from germline at one of its ends, possibly a read error. The chain recombines TRBV20-1 with TRBJ1-3; D is undetermined. CDR1 DFQATT and CDR2 SNEGSKA come from the germline V gene (reference sequence). CDR3 size: 13 residues. The CDR3 is CSASSGTGNTIYF. For the CDR3, the DNA is TGCAGTGCTAGTTCGGGAACTGGGAACACCATATATTTT.

This clone was seen a handful of times. The V gene is TRBV4-1, the J gene TRBJ1-2; TRBD1 matches at 7 bases. The germline V gene encodes CDR1 MGHRA and CDR2 YSYEKL. Trimming removed 4 bases from V and 8 bases from J; junction bases left unmatched: 10. The CDR3 runs 14 residues. CDR3: CASSRRDSFEGYTF. The CDR3 nucleotides read TGCGCCAGCAGCCGCCGGGACAGCTTTGAAGGCTACACCTTC.

The J gene is TRBJ2-1, the V gene TRBV7-2; TRBD1 is a possible D gene (5 bases). Trimming cost V 3 bases and J 0 bases, with 9 bases left between them. CDR1 is SGHTA, CDR2 FQGNSA, per germline. CDR3 length: 15 residues. The CDR3 bases are TGTGCCAGCAGCTTTAGACAGAGCTCCTACAATGAGCAGTTCTTC. Translated: CASSFRQSSYNEQFF. The complete variable domain, with remaining parts taken from reference TRBV7-2 and TRBJ2-1, reads GAGVSQSPSNKVTEKGKDVELRCDPISGHTALYWYRQSLGQGLEFLIYFQGNSAPDKSGLPSDRFSAERTGGSVSTLTIQRTQQEDSAVYLCASSFRQSSYNEQFFGPGTRLTVL.

As DNA, the CDR3 is TGTGCCAGCAGGTCGGACAGGGGTGGTTATGGCTACACCTTC. The encoded protein is CASRSDRGGYGYTF. J is TRBJ1-2 and V is TRBV28; 9 bases map to TRBD1. The V gene's germline CDR1 is MDHEN and CDR2 SYDVKM. The trim removed 6 bases at V and 5 bases at J, leaving 7 bases unmatched. The CDR3 totals 14 residues.

The chain links TRBV6-1 to TRBJ1-2; D is perhaps TRBD1 (5 bases). Germline V gene lookup returns CDR1 MNHNS and CDR2 SASEGT. The CDR3 is 14 amino acids. Trimming cost V 2 bases and J 4 bases, with 11 bases left between them. CDR3 bases: TGTGCCAGCAGTGAACAGGGCAGCTCCTATGGCTACACCTTC. Protein product: CASSEQGSSYGYTF.

The genes are TRBV2 and TRBJ1-4; D unresolved. Germline lookup yields CDR1 SNHLY and CDR2 FYNNEI. The CDR3 runs to 15 residues. V shed 6 bases and J shed 8 bases, with 19 bases lying between them. The CDR3 DNA reads as TGTGCCAGCAGCCGGGGTGGCCTAGTAAGGGAAAAACTGTTTTTT. This encodes CASSRGGLVREKLFF.

The chain has TRBV4-2 and TRBJ1-2; D perhaps matches TRBD1 (5 bases). Germline CDR1 LGHNA, CDR2 YNFKEQ. The CDR3 has 15 amino acids. Trimming shortened V by 1 base and J by 4 bases, and 13 bases separated the two germline ends. The chain's CDR3 is CASSQGEGRGYGYTF. The CDR3 DNA sequence: TGTGCCAGCAGCCAAGGGGAGGGGCGCGGCTATGGCTACACCTTC.

The chain has TRBV3-1 (or the pseudogene TRBV3-2) and TRBJ1-1; no reliable D call. The ends were cut back, 0 bases at V and 4 bases at J, with 6 bases in the middle. CDR1 is LGHDT, CDR2 YNNKEL, per germline (reference sequence). This CDR3 spans 13 amino acids. CDR3 loop: CASSQDRGTEAFF. CDR3 nucleotides: TGTGCCAGCAGCCAAGATCGAGGCACTGAAGCTTTCTTT.

The J gene is TRBJ1-5, the V gene TRBV19; TRBD1 matches at 7 bases. Germline assignment: CDR1 LNHDA and CDR2 SQIVND (reference sequence). V lost 7 bases to trimming and J lost 5 bases; unmatched junction nucleotides: 8. The CDR3 runs 14 residues. CDR3 coding DNA: TGTGCCAGTACCTCCGGGACAGACTATCAGCCCCAGCATTTT. Its translation is CASTSGTDYQPQHF.